This T cell receptor beta chain is from a study of shared clonotypes between healthy human individuals. Points from the study as a whole: Rarefaction exposed incomplete sorted-subset sequencing despite large depth.

Profiled with immunoSEQ multiplex PCR; TCRdb holds only in-frame clones, not every one. The table includes about 1 million clones, approximately 68% detected once. The CDR3 consists of 11 residues. V was cut by 6 bases and J by 3 bases, with 8 bases left in between. The germline gives CDR1 SQVTM, CDR2 ANQGSEA. This clone was observed at least ten times. Its antigen is undetermined. The genes are TRBV29-1 and TRBJ1-1, with D uncertain. Sequencing input: memory CD4+ T cells sorted from blood. Subset given: CD45RA-negative fraction. This sequence originates from a man younger than 35 in good health. In DNA form, the CDR3 reads TGCAGCGTCAAAACATACACTGAAGCTTTCTTT. This encodes CSVKTYTEAFF.